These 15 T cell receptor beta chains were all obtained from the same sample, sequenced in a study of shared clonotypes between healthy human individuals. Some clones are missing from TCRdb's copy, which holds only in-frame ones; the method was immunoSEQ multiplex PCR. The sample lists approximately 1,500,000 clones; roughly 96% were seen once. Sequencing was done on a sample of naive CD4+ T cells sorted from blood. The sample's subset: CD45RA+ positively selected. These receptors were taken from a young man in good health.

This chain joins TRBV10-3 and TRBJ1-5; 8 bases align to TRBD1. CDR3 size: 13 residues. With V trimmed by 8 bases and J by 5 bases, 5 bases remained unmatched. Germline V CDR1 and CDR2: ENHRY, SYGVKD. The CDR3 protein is CAIGQGRDQPQHF. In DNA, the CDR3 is TGTGCCATCGGACAGGGTCGGGATCAGCCCCAGCATTTT.

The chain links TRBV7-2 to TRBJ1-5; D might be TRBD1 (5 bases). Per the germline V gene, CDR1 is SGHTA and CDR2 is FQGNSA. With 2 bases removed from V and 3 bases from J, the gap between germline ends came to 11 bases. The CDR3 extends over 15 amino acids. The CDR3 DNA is TGTGCCAGCAGCTTAAGGGGCACACTCAATCAGCCCCAGCATTTT. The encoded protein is CASSLRGTLNQPQHF.

The CDR3 sequence is CASSPYRGTSGTSTDTQYF. The CDR3 DNA reads TGTGCCAGCAGCCCATATAGGGGGACTAGCGGGACTAGCACAGATACGCAGTATTTT. The V call is TRBV7-6, the J call TRBJ2-3; TRBD2 aligns across 13 bases. With 5 bases clipped from V and 0 bases from J, the junction kept 11 bases outside the gene matches. Germline CDR1 SGHVS, CDR2 FNYEAQ. There are 19 residues in the CDR3. Supplemented by reference TRBV7-6 and TRBJ2-3, the full variable domain reads GAGVSQSPRYKVTKRGQDVALRCDPISGHVSLYWYRQALGQGPEFLTYFNYEAQQDKSGLPNDRFSAERPEGSISTLTIQRTEQRDSAMYRCASSPYRGTSGTSTDTQYFGPGTRLTVL.

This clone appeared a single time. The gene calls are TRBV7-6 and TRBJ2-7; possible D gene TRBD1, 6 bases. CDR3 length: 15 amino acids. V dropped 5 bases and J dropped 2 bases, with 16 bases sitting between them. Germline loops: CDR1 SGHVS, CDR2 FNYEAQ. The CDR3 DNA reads TGTGCCAGCAGCAAGGAACAGGGTGGCCCCTACGAGCAGTACTTC. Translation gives CASSKEQGGPYEQYF.

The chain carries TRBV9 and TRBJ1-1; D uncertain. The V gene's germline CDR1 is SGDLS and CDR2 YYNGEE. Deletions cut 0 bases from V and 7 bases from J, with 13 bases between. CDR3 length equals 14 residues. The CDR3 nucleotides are TGTGCCAGCAGCGTAGCGAGGGAATTCGGTGAAGCTTTCTTT. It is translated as CASSVAREFGEAFF. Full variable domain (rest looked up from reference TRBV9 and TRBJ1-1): DSGVTQTPKHLITATGQRVTLRCSPRSGDLSVYWYQQSLDQGLQFLIQYYNGEERAKGNILERFSAQQFPDLHSELNLSSLELGDSALYFCASSVAREFGEAFFGQGTRLTVV.

Here the CDR3 reads CASSSPASGYNEQFF. The CDR3 region has the DNA TGTGCCAGCAGCTCCCCTGCTAGCGGTTACAATGAGCAGTTCTTC. The chain recombines TRBV7-3 with TRBJ2-1; 7 bases line up with TRBD2. The ends lost 4 bases at V and 4 bases at J; junction bases unmatched: 7. Germline CDR1 reads SGHTA; CDR2 reads FQGTGA. The CDR3 runs to 15 residues.

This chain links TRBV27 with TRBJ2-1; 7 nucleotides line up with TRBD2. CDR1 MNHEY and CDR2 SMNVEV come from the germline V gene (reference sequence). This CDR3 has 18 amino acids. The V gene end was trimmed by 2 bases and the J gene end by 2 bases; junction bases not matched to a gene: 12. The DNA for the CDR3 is TGTGCCAGCAGTTTACGGGGGGACCTAATTTTACCCTACAATGAGCAGTTCTTC. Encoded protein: CASSLRGDLILPYNEQFF.

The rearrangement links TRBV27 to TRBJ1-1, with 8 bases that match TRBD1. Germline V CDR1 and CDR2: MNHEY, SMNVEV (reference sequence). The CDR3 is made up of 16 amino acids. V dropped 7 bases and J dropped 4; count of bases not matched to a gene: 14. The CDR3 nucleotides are TGTGCCAGCAACCAGGACAGGGCTATCTCTGGCACTGAAGCTTTCTTT. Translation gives CASNQDRAISGTEAFF.

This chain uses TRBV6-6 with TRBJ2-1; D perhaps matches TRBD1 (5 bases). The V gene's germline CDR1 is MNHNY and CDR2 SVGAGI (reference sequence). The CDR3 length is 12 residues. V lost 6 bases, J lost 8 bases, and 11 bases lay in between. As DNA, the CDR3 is TGTGCCAGCAGCAGTCTAGGGGATGAGCAGTTCTTC. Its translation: CASSSLGDEQFF.

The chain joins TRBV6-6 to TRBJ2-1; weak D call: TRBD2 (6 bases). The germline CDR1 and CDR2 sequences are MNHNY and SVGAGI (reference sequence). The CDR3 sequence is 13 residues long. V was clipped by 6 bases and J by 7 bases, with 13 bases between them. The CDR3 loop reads CASRRRALNEQFF. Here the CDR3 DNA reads TGTGCCAGCAGGAGGAGGGCATTGAATGAGCAGTTCTTC.

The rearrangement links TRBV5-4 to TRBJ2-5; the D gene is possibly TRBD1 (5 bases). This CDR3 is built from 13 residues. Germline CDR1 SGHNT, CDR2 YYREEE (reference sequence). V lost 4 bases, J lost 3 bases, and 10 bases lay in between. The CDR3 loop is CASSVDSEETQYF. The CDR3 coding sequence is TGTGCCAGCAGCGTAGACAGCGAAGAGACCCAGTACTTC.

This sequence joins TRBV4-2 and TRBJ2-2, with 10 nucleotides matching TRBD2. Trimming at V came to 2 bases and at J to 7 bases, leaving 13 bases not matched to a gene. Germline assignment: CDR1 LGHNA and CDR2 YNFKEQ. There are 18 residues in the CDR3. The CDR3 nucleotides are TGTGCCAGCAGCCAACGAATATTAGCGGGAGGAGGTATCGGGGAGCTGTTTTTT. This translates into CASSQRILAGGGIGELFF.

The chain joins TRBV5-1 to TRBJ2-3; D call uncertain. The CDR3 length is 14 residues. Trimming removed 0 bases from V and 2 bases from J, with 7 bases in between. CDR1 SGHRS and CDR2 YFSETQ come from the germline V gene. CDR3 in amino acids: CASSLAPTTDTQYF. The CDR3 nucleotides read TGCGCCAGCAGCTTGGCCCCCACCACAGATACGCAGTATTTT.

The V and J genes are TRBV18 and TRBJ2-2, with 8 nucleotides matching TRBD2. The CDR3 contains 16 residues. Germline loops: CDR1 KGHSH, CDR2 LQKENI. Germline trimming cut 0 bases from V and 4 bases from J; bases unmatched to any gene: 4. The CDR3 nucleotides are TGTGCCAGCTCACCACCGACGACTAGCGCCACCGGGGAGCTGTTTTTT. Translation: CASSPPTTSATGELFF.

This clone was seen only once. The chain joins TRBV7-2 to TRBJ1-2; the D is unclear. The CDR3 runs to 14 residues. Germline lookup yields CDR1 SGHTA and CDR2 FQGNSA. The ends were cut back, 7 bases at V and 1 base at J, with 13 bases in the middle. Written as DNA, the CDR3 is TGTGCCAGCATCCCGGCGGGAGTTAACTATGGCTACACCTTC. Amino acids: CASIPAGVNYGYTF.